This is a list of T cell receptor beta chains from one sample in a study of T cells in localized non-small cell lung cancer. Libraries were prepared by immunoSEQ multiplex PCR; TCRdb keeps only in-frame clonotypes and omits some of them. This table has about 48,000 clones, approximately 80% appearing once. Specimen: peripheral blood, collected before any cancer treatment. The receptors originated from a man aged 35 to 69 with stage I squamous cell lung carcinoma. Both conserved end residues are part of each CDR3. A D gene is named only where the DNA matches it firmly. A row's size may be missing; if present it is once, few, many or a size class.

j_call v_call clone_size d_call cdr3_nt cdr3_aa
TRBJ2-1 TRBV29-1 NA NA TGCAGCGTTGAAGATACCAGGGAGGAGCAGTTCTTC CSVEDTREEQFF
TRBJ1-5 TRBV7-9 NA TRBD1 TGTGCCAGCAGCTTCACCGGACAGGGGGGATATCAGCCCCAGCATTTT CASSFTGQGGYQPQHF
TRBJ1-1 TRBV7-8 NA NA TGTGCCAGCACCCTCTACAAGGACCTTGAAGCTTTCTTT CASTLYKDLEAFF
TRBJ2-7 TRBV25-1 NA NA TGTGCCAGCAGTCTAGGACCCGGAGACGAGCAGTACTTC CASSLGPGDEQYF
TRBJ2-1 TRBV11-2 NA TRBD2 TGTGCCAGCAGCTTCGGCGGGGGGGCAAGGAATGAGCAGTTCTTC CASSFGGGARNEQFF
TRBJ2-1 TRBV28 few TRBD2 TGTGCCAGCAGTTATAGCGGGGATAGCTCCTACAATGAGCAGTTCTTC CASSYSGDSSYNEQFF
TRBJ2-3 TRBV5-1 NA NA TGCGCCAGCAGAATTCGGGGGGCCAACACAGATACGCAGTATTTT CASRIRGANTDTQYF
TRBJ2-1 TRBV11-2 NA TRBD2 TGTGCCAGCAGCAACTCCCTCGGGGGGGCGGTATCCCAGTTCTTC CASSNSLGGAVSQFF
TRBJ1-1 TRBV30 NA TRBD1 TGTGCCTGGAGCCACAGGGGAGGTATAGGGAACACTGAAGCTTTCTTT CAWSHRGGIGNTEAFF
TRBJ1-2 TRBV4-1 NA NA TGCGCCAGCAGCCAAGAGGCAGGGAAGTATGGCTACACCTTC CASSQEAGKYGYTF
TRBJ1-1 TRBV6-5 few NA TGTGCCAGCTCGGACACGGGGAACACTGAAGCTTTCTTT CASSDTGNTEAFF
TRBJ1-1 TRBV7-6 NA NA TGTGCCAGCAGCTTAGGCGGACCCCTCGAAGCTTTCTTT CASSLGGPLEAFF
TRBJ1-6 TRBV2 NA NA TGTGCCAGCAGTGAAATGTTACAGGGAGGCTCACCCCTCCACTTT CASSEMLQGGSPLHF
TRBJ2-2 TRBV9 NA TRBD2 TGTGCCAGCAGCGTGGTAAGCGGGGGGGCGGCCACCGGGGAGCTGTTTTTT CASSVVSGGAATGELFF
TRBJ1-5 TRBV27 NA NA TGTGCCAGCAGTTTATTCGGATATAGCAATCAGCCCCAGCATTTT CASSLFGYSNQPQHF
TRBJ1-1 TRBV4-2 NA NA TGTGCCAGCAGCCAAGATATGAGGGTAGACACTGAAGCTTTCTTT CASSQDMRVDTEAFF
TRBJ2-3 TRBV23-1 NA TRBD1 TGCGCCAGCCTTCATCACAGGGGCGCTGATACGCAGTATTTT CASLHHRGADTQYF
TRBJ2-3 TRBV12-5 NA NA TGTGCTAGTGGTTTGTGGGGAGATACGCAGTATTTT CASGLWGDTQYF
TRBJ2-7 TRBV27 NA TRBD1 TGTGCCAGCAGTGCACCGGGACAGGGGTTTTACGAGCAGTACTTC CASSAPGQGFYEQYF
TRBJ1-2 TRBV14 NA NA TGTGCCAGCAGCCAAGAAGGGAAGCCCGTCTATGGCTACACCTTC CASSQEGKPVYGYTF
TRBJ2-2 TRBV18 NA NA TGTGCCAGCTCACCGTCAGGGGCCGGGGAGCTGTTTTTT CASSPSGAGELFF
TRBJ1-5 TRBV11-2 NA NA TGTGCCAGCAGCATTGGCGGCAATCAGCCCCAGCATTTT CASSIGGNQPQHF
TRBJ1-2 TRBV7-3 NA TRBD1 TGTGCCAGCAGCCCTCGACAGGGCGGGGGCTACACCTTC CASSPRQGGGYTF